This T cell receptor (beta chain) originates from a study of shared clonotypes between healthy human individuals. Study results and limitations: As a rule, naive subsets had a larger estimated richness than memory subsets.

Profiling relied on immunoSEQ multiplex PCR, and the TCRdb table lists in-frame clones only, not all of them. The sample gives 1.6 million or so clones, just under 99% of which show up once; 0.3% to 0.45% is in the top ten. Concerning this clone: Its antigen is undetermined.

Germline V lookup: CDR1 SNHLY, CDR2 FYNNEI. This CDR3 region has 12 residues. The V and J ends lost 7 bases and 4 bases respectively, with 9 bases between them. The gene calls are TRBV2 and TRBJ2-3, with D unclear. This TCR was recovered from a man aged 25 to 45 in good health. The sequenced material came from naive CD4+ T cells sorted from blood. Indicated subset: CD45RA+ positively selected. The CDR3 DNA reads TGTGCCAGCACCCCTGGGGCAGATACGCAGTATTTT. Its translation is CASTPGADTQYF.